This T cell receptor beta chain was identified during a study of neurological immune-mediated disorders. Study results and limitations: None of the CDR3 amino acid sequences in expanded clones turned up in more than one subject, which points to private repertoires in all groups. The greatest TCR clonal expansion appeared in HTLV-1-associated myelopathy and the smallest, falling below healthy controls, in multiple sclerosis.

Each TCR transcript was tagged with a 10-nucleotide random UMI during 5'RACE. Using its own MiXCR run on the 5' RACE reads, TCRdb lists one record per CDR3 protein. The sample includes some 120,000 distinct CDR3 sequences, more than 2.5% of them seen just once. Trimming shortened V by 3 bases and J by 2 bases, and 8 bases separated the two germline ends. This CDR3 is built from 13 residues. Per the germline V gene, CDR1 is LNHDA and CDR2 is SQIVND (reference sequence). This clonotype has just a few counts. Its antigen is as yet unknown. This TCR was sampled from a woman under 40 with multiple sclerosis. The sequenced sample consisted of PBMCs. This rearrangement joins TRBV19 to TRBJ2-7; D is unresolved. The CDR3 protein is CASSIGLTYEQYF. CDR3 DNA: TGTGCCAGTAGTATCGGGCTCACCTACGAGCAGTACTTC. Together with reference TRBV19 and TRBJ2-7, the CDR3 gives the full variable domain: DGGITQSPKYLFRKEGQNVTLSCEQNLNHDAMYWYRQDPGQGLRLIYYSQIVNDFQKGDIAEGYSVSREKKESFPLTVTSAQKNPTAFYLCASSIGLTYEQYFGPGTRLTVT.